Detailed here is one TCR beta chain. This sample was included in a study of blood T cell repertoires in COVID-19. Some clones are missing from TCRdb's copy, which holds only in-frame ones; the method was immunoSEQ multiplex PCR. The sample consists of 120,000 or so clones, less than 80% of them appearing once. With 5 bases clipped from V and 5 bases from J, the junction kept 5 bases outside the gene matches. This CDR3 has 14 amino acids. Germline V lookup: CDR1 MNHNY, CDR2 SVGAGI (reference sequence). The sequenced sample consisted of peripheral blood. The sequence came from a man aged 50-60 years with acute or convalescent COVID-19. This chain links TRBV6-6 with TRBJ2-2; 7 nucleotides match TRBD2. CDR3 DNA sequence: TGTGCCAGCAGTCTCAGCGGGGAAACCGGGGAGCTGTTTTTT. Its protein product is CASSLSGETGELFF.